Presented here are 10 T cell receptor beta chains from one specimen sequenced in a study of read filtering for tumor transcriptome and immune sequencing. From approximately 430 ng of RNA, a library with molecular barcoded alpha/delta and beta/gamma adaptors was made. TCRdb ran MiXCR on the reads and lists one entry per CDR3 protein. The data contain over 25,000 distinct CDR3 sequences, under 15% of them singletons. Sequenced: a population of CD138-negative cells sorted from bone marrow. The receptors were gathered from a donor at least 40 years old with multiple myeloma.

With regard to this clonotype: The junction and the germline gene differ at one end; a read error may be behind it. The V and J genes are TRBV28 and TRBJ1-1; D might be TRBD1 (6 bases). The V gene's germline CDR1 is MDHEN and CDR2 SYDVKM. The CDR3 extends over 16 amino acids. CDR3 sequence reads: CASSFGTRLLNTEVFF. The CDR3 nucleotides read TGTGCCAGCAGTTTCGGGACACGCCTTTTGAACACTGAAGTTTTCTTT.

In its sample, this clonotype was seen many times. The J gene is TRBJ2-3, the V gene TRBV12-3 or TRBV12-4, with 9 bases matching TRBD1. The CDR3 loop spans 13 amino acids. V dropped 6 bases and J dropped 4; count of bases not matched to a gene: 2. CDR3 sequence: CASRGQGSDTQYF. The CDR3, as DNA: TGTGCCAGCAGGGGACAGGGCTCAGATACGCAGTATTTT.

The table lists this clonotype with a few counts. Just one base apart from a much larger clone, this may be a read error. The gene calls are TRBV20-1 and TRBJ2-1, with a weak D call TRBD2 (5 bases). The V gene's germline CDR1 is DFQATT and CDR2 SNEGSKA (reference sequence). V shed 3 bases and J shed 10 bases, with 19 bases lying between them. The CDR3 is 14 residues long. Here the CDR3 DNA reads TGCAGTGCTAGCCGCCCAGCGAGAGGGCAGGAGCAGTTCTTC. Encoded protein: CSASRPARGQEQFF.

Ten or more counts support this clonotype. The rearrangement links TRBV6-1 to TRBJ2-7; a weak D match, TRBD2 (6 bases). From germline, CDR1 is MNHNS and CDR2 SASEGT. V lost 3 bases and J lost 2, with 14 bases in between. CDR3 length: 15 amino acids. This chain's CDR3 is CASSDSGTSTYEQYF. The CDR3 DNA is TGTGCCAGCAGTGACTCCGGGACTTCTACCTACGAGCAGTACTTC.

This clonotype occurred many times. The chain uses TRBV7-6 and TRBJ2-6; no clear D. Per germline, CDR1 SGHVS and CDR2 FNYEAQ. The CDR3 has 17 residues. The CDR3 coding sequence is TGTGCAAGGAGCTTAGCCGCGCGCCATTCTGGGGCCAACGTCCTGACTTTC. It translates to CARSLAARHSGANVLTF.

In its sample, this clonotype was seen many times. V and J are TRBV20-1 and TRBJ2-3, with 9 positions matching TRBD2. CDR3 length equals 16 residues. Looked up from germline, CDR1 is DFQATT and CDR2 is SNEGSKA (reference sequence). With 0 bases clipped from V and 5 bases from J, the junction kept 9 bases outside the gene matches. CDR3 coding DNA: TGCAGTGCTAGAGATCTAGCGGGAACCCTGGAAGATACGCAGTATTTT. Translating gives CSARDLAGTLEDTQYF.

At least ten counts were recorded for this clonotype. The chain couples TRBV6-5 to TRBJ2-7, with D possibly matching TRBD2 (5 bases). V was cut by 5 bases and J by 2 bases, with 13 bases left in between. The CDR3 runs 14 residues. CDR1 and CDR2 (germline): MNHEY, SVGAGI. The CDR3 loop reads CASSALDGAYEQYF. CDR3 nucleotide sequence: TGTGCCAGCAGTGCTTTAGACGGGGCCTACGAGCAGTACTTC.

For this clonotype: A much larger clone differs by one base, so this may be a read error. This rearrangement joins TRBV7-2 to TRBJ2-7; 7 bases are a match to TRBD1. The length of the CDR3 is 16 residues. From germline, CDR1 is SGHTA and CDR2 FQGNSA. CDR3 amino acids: CAGSKKTGKGPYEQYF. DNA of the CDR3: TGTGCCGGCAGCAAAAAGACAGGGAAGGGGCCCTACGAGCAGTACTTC.

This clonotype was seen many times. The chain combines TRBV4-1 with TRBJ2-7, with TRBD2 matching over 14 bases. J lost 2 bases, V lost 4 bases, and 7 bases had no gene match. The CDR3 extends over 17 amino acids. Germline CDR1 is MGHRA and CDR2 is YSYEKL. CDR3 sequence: CASSPLTSGRAPYEQYF. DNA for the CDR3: TGCGCCAGCAGCCCATTGACTAGCGGGAGGGCCCCCTACGAGCAGTACTTC.

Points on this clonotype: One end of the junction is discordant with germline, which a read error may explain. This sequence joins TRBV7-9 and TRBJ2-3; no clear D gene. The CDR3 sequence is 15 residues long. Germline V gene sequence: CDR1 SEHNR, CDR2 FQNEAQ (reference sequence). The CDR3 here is CASSSTLDIRDAQYF. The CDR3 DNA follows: TGTGCCAGCAGCTCCACCCTCGACATCCGAGATGCGCAGTATTTT.